These 2 T cell receptor beta chains share one sample of origin, sequenced in a study of CD8+ T cells in alopecia areata. Extracted from the samples, RNA was reverse transcribed into cDNA to serve as the sequencing template. The table came from immunoSEQ multiplex PCR; TCRdb's copy has only in-frame clones and leaves some out. The sample includes 100,000 to 120,000 clones, 45% to 60% of them seen just once. Material: NKG2D-low CD8+ T cells sorted from blood. The receptor set was obtained from a human donor with alopecia areata.

V and J are TRBV28 and TRBJ1-1; the D gene is possibly TRBD1 (5 bases). The V end was cut by 3 bases, the J end by 5 bases, with 16 bases between. Germline-derived CDR1 and CDR2 are MDHEN and SYDVKM. This CDR3 is 15 amino acids long. CDR3 loop: CASSLIQWTSTEAFF. DNA of the CDR3: TGTGCCAGCAGTTTGATTCAGTGGACATCTACTGAAGCTTTCTTT. Looking up the rest from reference TRBV28 and TRBJ1-1 gives the full variable domain: DVKVTQSSRYLVKRTGEKVFLECVQDMDHENMFWYRQDPGLGLRLIYFSYDVKMKEKGDIPEGYSVSREKKERFSLILESASTNQTSMYLCASSLIQWTSTEAFFGQGTRLTVV.

The J gene is TRBJ2-1, the V gene TRBV18, with 7 bases identical to TRBD1. There are 14 residues in the CDR3. V trimming: 3 bases; J trimming: 9 bases; junction bases outside the gene matches: 8. Germline loops: CDR1 KGHSH, CDR2 LQKENI. The CDR3 protein is CASSPPDRVAEQFF. CDR3 in DNA: TGTGCCAGCTCACCTCCCGACAGGGTGGCTGAGCAGTTCTTC.